The next 26 T cell receptor beta chains were all read from a single sample in a study of blood T cell repertoires in COVID-19. TCRdb keeps only in-frame clones here, not all; method: immunoSEQ multiplex PCR. The top ten hold approximately 12% of the sample, which has around 70,000 clones, around 87% seen once. Source material: peripheral blood. The receptors here all came from a human donor in a cohort sampled during active COVID-19.

V gene TRBV18 combines with J gene TRBJ1-6; 7 nucleotides agree with TRBD1. Looked up from germline, CDR1 is KGHSH and CDR2 is LQKENI. Trimming removed 3 bases from V and 7 bases from J; junction bases left unmatched: 6. The CDR3 spans 15 residues. CDR3: CASSPEGARNSPLHF. CDR3 in DNA: TGTGCCAGCTCACCCGAGGGGGCGCGGAATTCACCCCTCCACTTT.

The chain joins TRBV5-6 to TRBJ1-2; D might be TRBD1 (6 bases). The germline CDR1 and CDR2 sequences are SGHDT and YYEEEE. V gave up 4 bases and J gave up 0 bases, with 19 bases separating them. The CDR3 has 17 amino acids. This CDR3 reads CASSLGSGDPTNYGYTF. CDR3 nucleotide sequence: TGTGCCAGCAGCCTGGGGTCAGGGGACCCGACTAACTATGGCTACACCTTC.

This clone was detected ten times or more. This chain uses TRBV2 with TRBJ1-4; D unresolved. The ends were cut back, 5 bases at V and 2 bases at J, with 21 bases in the middle. The CDR3 is made up of 18 amino acids. Germline values: CDR1 SNHLY, CDR2 FYNNEI. The CDR3 DNA reads TGTGCCAGCAGTCCCTGGGTGGCAAACGGGGTTACTAATGAAAAACTGTTTTTT. It yields the protein CASSPWVANGVTNEKLFF.

This clone is medium-sized (0.01 to 0.1%) within its sample. The rearrangement uses TRBV21-1 and TRBJ1-3; the listed D gene, TRBD1, was not tested against the DNA. TRBV21-1 is listed as a pseudogene. The CDR3 spans 16 residues. The CDR3 sequence is CARSMADRAFGNTIYF. CDR3 sequence (DNA): TGTGCCAGAAGCATGGCCGACAGGGCGTTTGGAAACACCATATATTTT.

The rearrangement links TRBV5-1 to TRBJ2-3; the match to TRBD1 covers 7 bases. This CDR3 is 16 amino acids long. J lost 2 bases, V lost 0 bases, and 6 bases had no gene match. Germline V gene lookup returns CDR1 SGHRS and CDR2 YFSETQ. The CDR3 bases are TGCGCCAGCAGCTTGGGCCAGGGGGATTTCACAGATACGCAGTATTTT. Translation gives CASSLGQGDFTDTQYF.

J is TRBJ2-7 and V is TRBV5-1, with TRBD1 as a possible D gene (5 bases). The V gene's germline CDR1 is SGHRS and CDR2 YFSETQ. V dropped 0 bases and J dropped 3 bases, with 10 bases sitting between them. The CDR3 sequence is 14 residues long. CDR3 region: CASSLGDRSYEQYF. CDR3 bases: TGCGCCAGCAGCTTGGGCGACAGAAGCTACGAGCAGTACTTC.

The gene calls are TRBV7-2 and TRBJ2-3; 8 bases map to TRBD2. There are 16 residues in the CDR3. Germline lookup yields CDR1 SGHTA and CDR2 FQGNSA. With 0 bases clipped from V and 4 bases from J, the junction kept 6 bases outside the gene matches. The CDR3 nucleotides are TGTGCCAGCAGCTTAGCGGCGGGACTAGTGTCAGATACGCAGTATTTT. Translation gives CASSLAAGLVSDTQYF.

The J gene is TRBJ1-2, the V gene TRBV2; 7 bases align to TRBD1. Losses at the gene ends were 7 bases for V and 8 bases for J; bases not matched to a gene: 10. Germline values: CDR1 SNHLY, CDR2 FYNNEI. This CDR3 has 13 residues. In nucleotides, the CDR3 is TGTGCCAGCAATATGGACAGGCGTGAAGGCTACACCTTC. As protein: CASNMDRREGYTF.

This clone was recorded once. The chain employs TRBV28 and TRBJ2-1, with D possibly matching TRBD1 (5 bases). Germline V gene data show CDR1 as MDHEN and CDR2 as SYDVKM. CDR3 length: 12 residues. Between the trimmed V and J ends, which lost 5 bases and 7 bases, there was a span of 9 bases. The CDR3 sequence: CASSQRGNEQFF. Here the CDR3 DNA reads TGTGCCAGCAGTCAAAGGGGTAATGAGCAGTTCTTC.

The chain joins TRBV6-2 or TRBV6-3 to TRBJ2-3; 12 nucleotides align to TRBD2. This CDR3 contains 17 residues. V dropped 1 base and J dropped 4; count of bases not matched to a gene: 6. In germline, CDR1 is MNHEY, CDR2 SVGEGT. CDR3 sequence (DNA): TGTGCCAGCAGTTACTTTGGCCTAGCGGGGGGGGCAGATACGCAGTATTTT. Translated: CASSYFGLAGGADTQYF.

This clone was counted once. The chain combines TRBV7-9 with TRBJ1-4, with 7 bases matching TRBD1. CDR1 and CDR2 (germline): SEHNR, FQNEAQ (reference sequence). Unmatched junction bases numbered 12, after V lost 1 base and J lost 4 bases. The CDR3 sequence is 18 residues long. The CDR3 sequence: CASSLGWTGGARNEKLFF. CDR3 coding DNA: TGTGCCAGCAGCTTAGGGTGGACAGGCGGGGCCCGTAATGAAAAACTGTTTTTT.

This sequence joins TRBV6-5 and TRBJ1-1; possible D gene TRBD1, 5 bases. The CDR3 covers 14 residues. V was pared by 8 bases and J by 1 base, with 14 bases between. Germline loops: CDR1 MNHEY, CDR2 SVGAGI. The CDR3 coding sequence is TGTGCCAGCCGCGCGGGGGATACGAACACTGAAGCTTTCTTT. Translated: CASRAGDTNTEAFF.

The V gene is TRBV5-1, the J gene TRBJ2-6, with 8 bases matching TRBD1. V shed 4 bases and J 0 bases; nucleotides not matched to a gene: 6. The germline CDR1 and CDR2 sequences are SGHRS and YFSETQ. This CDR3 has 17 residues. Here the CDR3 reads CASSPGTGRSGANVLTF. The CDR3 DNA reads as TGCGCCAGCAGCCCTGGGACAGGCCGCTCTGGGGCCAACGTCCTGACTTTC.

J is TRBJ2-5 and V is TRBV19; tentatively, D is TRBD1 (5 bases). V lost 3 bases, J lost 5 bases, and 13 bases lay in between. This CDR3 has 14 amino acids. Germline lookup yields CDR1 LNHDA and CDR2 SQIVND (reference sequence). For the CDR3, the DNA is TGTGCCAGTAGTATGGGTGAGGACACGGAGACCCAGTACTTC. It encodes CASSMGEDTETQYF.

V gene TRBV9 combines with J gene TRBJ1-1; 7 nucleotides align to TRBD1. After removal of 1 base from V and 3 bases from J, the junction contained 15 bases not matched to a gene. The CDR3 sequence is 18 residues long. Germline-derived CDR1 and CDR2 are SGDLS and YYNGEE. The CDR3 coding sequence is TGTGCCAGCAGCGTATCGGGGGACAGTATAGCAGGTGACACTGAAGCTTTCTTT. This codes for CASSVSGDSIAGDTEAFF.

The chain recombines TRBV5-1 with TRBJ1-5, with a weak D call TRBD1 (6 bases). This CDR3 region has 13 residues. The ends were cut back, 0 bases at V and 5 bases at J, with 6 bases in the middle. Germline CDR1 and CDR2: SGHRS and YFSETQ. The DNA for the CDR3 is TGCGCCAGCAGCTTGGACAGGGATCAGCCCCAGCATTTT. Amino acid sequence: CASSLDRDQPQHF.

This clone has a handful of counts. The chain links TRBV30 to TRBJ1-1, with TRBD1 as a possible D gene (5 bases). Germline lookup yields CDR1 GTSNPN and CDR2 SVGIG (reference sequence). CDR3 length equals 15 residues. V was pared by 0 bases and J by 0 bases, with 11 bases between. This CDR3 is CAWSVYRNLNTEAFF. The CDR3 DNA reads TGTGCCTGGAGTGTATACAGGAATTTGAACACTGAAGCTTTCTTT. The whole variable domain, remainder taken from reference TRBV30 and TRBJ1-1, is SQTIHQWPATLVQPVGSPLSLECTVEGTSNPNLYWYRQAAGRGLQLLFYSVGIGQISSEVPQNLSASRPQDRQFILSSKKLLLSDSGFYLCAWSVYRNLNTEAFFGQGTRLTVV.

The J gene is TRBJ1-1, the V gene TRBV7-8; D might be TRBD1 (6 bases). Germline CDR1 SGHVS, CDR2 FQNEAQ. The V gene lost 3 bases and the J gene lost 0 bases, with 8 bases spanning the gap. CDR3 length equals 14 residues. CDR3 loop: CASSFQGMNTEAFF. The CDR3 DNA sequence: TGTGCCAGCAGCTTCCAGGGGATGAACACTGAAGCTTTCTTT.

A single count supports this clone. The gene calls are TRBV19 and TRBJ1-1; 8 bases match TRBD1. V was pared by 6 bases and J by 1 base, with 1 base of the junction left unmatched. Per the germline V gene, CDR1 is LNHDA and CDR2 is SQIVND (reference sequence). The CDR3 spans 13 residues. CDR3 amino acids: CASRDRGNTEAFF. In DNA form, the CDR3 reads TGTGCCAGTAGAGACAGGGGGAACACTGAAGCTTTCTTT.

This clone has a handful of counts. V gene TRBV5-1 combines with J gene TRBJ1-1, with 11 bases matching TRBD1. Germline trimming cut 9 bases from V and 7 bases from J; bases unmatched to any gene: 14. The CDR3 length is 15 residues. Germline V gives CDR1 SGHRS, CDR2 YFSETQ. The CDR3 sequence: CATKTQHGTGGEAFF. Here the CDR3 DNA reads TGCGCCACCAAGACCCAACACGGGACAGGGGGTGAAGCTTTCTTT.

The chain has TRBV5-6 and TRBJ1-2; tentatively, D is TRBD1 (5 bases). Per the germline V gene, CDR1 is SGHDT and CDR2 is YYEEEE. The CDR3 sequence is 16 residues long. Deletions cut 4 bases from V and 4 bases from J, with 20 bases between. CDR3 coding DNA: TGTGCCAGCAGCCGTCAGGGTGATTCGTCTCTCTATGGCTACACCTTC. Encoded protein: CASSRQGDSSLYGYTF.

The chain joins TRBV5-1 to TRBJ2-3, with 8 bases lining up with TRBD2. CDR3 length: 16 amino acids. Looked up from germline, CDR1 is SGHRS and CDR2 is YFSETQ. V was clipped by 0 bases and J by 3 bases; unmatched bases: 6. CDR3: CASSLVSAGGTDTQYF. CDR3 nucleotides: TGCGCCAGCAGCTTGGTATCTGCGGGGGGAACAGATACGCAGTATTTT.

The genes are TRBV27 and TRBJ2-5, with D perhaps matching TRBD2 (6 bases). V lost 5 bases and J 7 bases, leaving 20 bases between the germline ends. The germline V gene has CDR1 MNHEY and CDR2 SMNVEV (reference sequence). The CDR3 is made up of 15 amino acids. CDR3: CASSLTGEKGGTQYF. Written as DNA, the CDR3 is TGTGCCAGCAGTCTCACGGGGGAAAAAGGAGGGACCCAGTACTTC.

The gene calls are TRBV7-2 and TRBJ1-2; possibly TRBD1 for D (6 bases). This CDR3 spans 14 amino acids. In germline, CDR1 is SGHTA, CDR2 FQGNSA. The V and J ends lost 1 base and 4 bases respectively, with 10 bases between them. CDR3 in amino acids: CASSLVGQSYGYTF. CDR3 DNA sequence: TGTGCCAGCAGCTTAGTCGGACAGAGCTATGGCTACACCTTC.

The chain carries TRBV4-3 and TRBJ2-7, with D hard to call. The CDR3 spans 16 residues. V shed 0 bases and J shed 0 bases, with 12 bases lying between them. Germline loops: CDR1 LGHNA, CDR2 YSLEER. The chain's CDR3 is CASSQDAGSGSYEQYF. For the CDR3, the DNA is TGCGCCAGCAGCCAAGATGCCGGGTCGGGCTCCTACGAGCAGTACTTC.

This sequence joins TRBV2 and TRBJ2-1; D ambiguous. CDR1 and CDR2 from the germline V gene are SNHLY and FYNNEI. This CDR3 is built from 13 residues. Between the trimmed V and J ends, which lost 8 bases and 1 base, there was a span of 9 bases. The CDR3 DNA is TGTGCCAGCCTCGGAGATTCCTACAATGAGCAGTTCTTC. Amino acids: CASLGDSYNEQFF.